These 16 T cell receptor beta chains came from one sample sequenced in a study of technical replicates of blood from a few donors (dated by TCRdb to about 2017). Libraries were constructed by the immunoSEQ multiplex PCR assay. In TCRdb, the immuneACCESS table is reduced to in-frame sequences with V and J assigned. These tables do not hold every clone; where another copy was compared, an unresolved V gene accounts for under half, and the others remain unexplained. The sample data list roughly 81,000 clones, and roughly 85% of these were observed just once. Roughly 4.8% of the sample rests with the top ten. Source material: PBMCs. The source of these receptors is a human donor in good health. Some clones in this sample may be carry-over from other donors' samples.

The chain combines TRBV7-2 with TRBJ2-1; 10 positions agree with TRBD2. J was trimmed by 7 bases and V by 3 bases; bases with no gene match: 6. The germline CDR1 and CDR2 sequences are SGHTA and FQGNSA. There are 15 residues in the CDR3. CDR3 sequence reads: CASSLLAGGFNEQFF. CDR3 in DNA: TGTGCCAGCAGCTTGTTAGCGGGAGGCTTTAATGAGCAGTTCTTC.

The chain has TRBV7-3 and TRBJ2-3; D is possibly TRBD1 (6 bases). V lost 5 bases and J lost 8, with 11 bases in between. CDR3 size: 12 residues. Germline V gives CDR1 SGHTA, CDR2 FQGTGA. This CDR3 reads CASSPDSFTQYF. The CDR3 coding sequence is TGTGCCAGCAGCCCGGACAGTTTTACGCAGTATTTT. The whole variable domain, remainder taken from reference TRBV7-3 and TRBJ2-3, is GAGVSQTPSNKVTEKGKYVELRCDPISGHTALYWYRQSLGQGPEFLIYFQGTGAADDSGLPNDRFFAVRPEGSVSTLKIQRTERGDSAVYLCASSPDSFTQYFGPGTRLTVL.

This chain connects TRBV9 to TRBJ2-5; D may be TRBD2 (7 bases). The CDR3 totals 14 residues. CDR1 and CDR2 (germline): SGDLS, YYNGEE. V was cut by 3 bases and J by 0 bases, with 9 bases left in between. CDR3 region: CASSGGGNQETQYF. The CDR3 nucleotides read TGTGCCAGCAGCGGGGGGGGCAACCAAGAGACCCAGTACTTC.

The chain joins TRBV7-3 to TRBJ2-3; D call uncertain. The CDR3 has 13 residues. Trimming pared 3 bases from V and 12 bases from J, leaving 16 bases between. Germline V CDR1 and CDR2: SGHTA, FQGTGA. The CDR3 here is CASSFSRHPRQYF. The CDR3 nucleotides are TGTGCCAGCAGCTTTTCCCGACACCCCCGTCAGTATTTT.

V usage is TRBV5-8 and J usage is TRBJ2-1; D gene unclear. V was shortened by 4 bases and J by 9 bases, with 17 bases between the two germline ends. The CDR3 has 14 amino acids. Germline CDR1 is SGHTS and CDR2 is YDEGEE. The CDR3 region has the DNA TGTGCCAGCAGCCGGTCGGTTCTTAGTAGTGAGCAGTTCTTC. Its protein is CASSRSVLSSEQFF.

This chain uses TRBV4-3 with TRBJ2-5; 14 bases are shared with TRBD2. V lost 4 bases and J lost 4; bases outside the gene matches: 5. Germline CDR1 reads LGHNA; CDR2 reads YSLEER. The CDR3 is 16 amino acids. The CDR3 region is CASSPLGLAGGETQYF. In DNA, the CDR3 is TGCGCCAGCAGCCCCCTCGGACTAGCGGGAGGAGAGACCCAGTACTTC.

This clone was counted at least ten times. This chain uses TRBV11-2 with TRBJ1-2; 7 nucleotides line up with TRBD1. V lost 2 bases and J lost 8; bases outside the gene matches: 8. CDR1 is SGHAT and CDR2 is FQNNGV in the germline V gene. CDR3 length equals 14 residues. The DNA for the CDR3 is TGTGCCAGCAGCTTACGTGGGACAGTCGAGGGCTACACCTTC. This translates into CASSLRGTVEGYTF.

The chain is built from TRBV6-1 and TRBJ1-5; D is possibly TRBD1 (5 bases). The germline CDR1 and CDR2 sequences are MNHNS and SASEGT. The CDR3 covers 15 residues. The V end was cut by 8 bases, the J end by 2 bases, with 16 bases between. The CDR3 region is CASSWGGMGNQPQHF. CDR3 bases: TGTGCCAGCTCATGGGGGGGGATGGGCAATCAGCCCCAGCATTTT.

V is TRBV7-2 and J is TRBJ2-1; D is undetermined. This CDR3 has 14 residues. Trimming pared 1 base from V and 0 bases from J, leaving 4 bases between. Germline V gives CDR1 SGHTA, CDR2 FQGNSA. The CDR3 nucleotides read TGTGCCAGCAGCTTAGACAGCTCCTACAATGAGCAGTTCTTC. It encodes CASSLDSSYNEQFF.

V is TRBV7-2 and J is TRBJ1-3; the D is unclear. V dropped 5 bases and J dropped 4 bases, with 9 bases sitting between them. The CDR3 is 13 residues long. Per germline, CDR1 SGHTA and CDR2 FQGNSA. The CDR3: CASSQTEGNTIYF. In DNA, the CDR3 is TGTGCCAGCAGCCAGACTGAAGGAAACACCATATATTTT.

The CDR3 is CASSTRSGTSADTQYF. The CDR3 nucleotides are TGTGCCAGTAGTACCCGCTCGGGGACTAGCGCAGATACGCAGTATTTT. V gene TRBV19 combines with J gene TRBJ2-3; 10 bases line up with TRBD2. The CDR3 sequence is 16 residues long. From germline, CDR1 is LNHDA and CDR2 SQIVND (reference sequence). With 4 bases clipped from V and 4 bases from J, the junction kept 8 bases outside the gene matches.

This chain joins TRBV11-2 and TRBJ1-1, with D possibly TRBD1 on 5 matching bases. There are 15 residues in the CDR3. Germline CDR1 reads SGHAT; CDR2 reads FQNNGV. V was clipped by 1 base and J by 1 base, with 10 bases between them. Here the CDR3 reads CASSLVGGANTEAFF. For the CDR3, the DNA is TGTGCCAGCAGCTTAGTAGGAGGGGCGAACACTGAAGCTTTCTTT.

This clone showed up just once. The chain carries TRBV7-6 and TRBJ2-1; 11 nucleotides line up with TRBD2. CDR3 length: 15 amino acids. Germline assignment: CDR1 SGHVS and CDR2 FNYEAQ. The ends lost 1 base at V and 9 bases at J; junction bases unmatched: 5. CDR3 sequence (DNA): TGTGCCAGCAGCTTAGTTCTAGCGGGAGGTAGTGAGCAGTTCTTC. It encodes CASSLVLAGGSEQFF.

The rearrangement links TRBV30 to TRBJ1-2, with D possibly being TRBD1 (6 bases). In germline, CDR1 is GTSNPN, CDR2 SVGIG (reference sequence). V was trimmed by 5 bases and J by 5 bases, leaving 12 bases between them. The CDR3 runs to 12 residues. DNA of the CDR3: TGTGCCTGGGGCAGGGGTAGGTATGGCTACACCTTC. This encodes CAWGRGRYGYTF.

The rearrangement uses TRBV29-1 and TRBJ1-2, with D maybe TRBD1 (6 bases). The CDR3 contains 14 residues. V was shortened by 6 bases and J by 0 bases, with 14 bases between the two germline ends. From germline, CDR1 is SQVTM and CDR2 ANQGSEA. CDR3 sequence: CSVDRGAANYGYTF. The CDR3 DNA follows: TGCAGCGTCGACCGGGGGGCAGCTAACTATGGCTACACCTTC.

The chain employs TRBV4-1 and TRBJ1-5, with D perhaps TRBD1 (5 bases). CDR3 length: 15 amino acids. V was pared by 1 base and J by 7 bases, with 14 bases between. From germline, CDR1 is MGHRA and CDR2 YSYEKL. CDR3 coding DNA: TGCGCCAGCAGCCAAGGAGGGCTGGAGGGGCAGCCCCAGCATTTT. Its translation is CASSQGGLEGQPQHF.